The 28 T cell receptor beta chains below come from one sample, sequenced in a study of T cells after yellow fever vaccination. TCRdb called the 5' RACE reads again in MiXCR, with one record for every CDR3 protein. The sample yields more than 90,000 distinct CDR3 sequences, about 6.8% seen once. Sequencing was performed on CD4+ T cells sorted from PBMCs, taken about 49 days after the first yellow fever vaccination. These receptors originate from a man aged 18 to 29 who received the YFV17D yellow fever vaccine.

This clonotype was seen many times. V is TRBV12-3 or TRBV12-4 and J is TRBJ2-5; 8 bases fit TRBD2. The V and J ends lost 6 bases and 4 bases, in that order; junction bases with no gene match: 7. The length of the CDR3 is 14 residues. This CDR3 is CASSSRGGTETQYF. DNA for the CDR3: TGTGCCAGCAGCTCCCGGGGGGGCACAGAGACCCAGTACTTC.

This clonotype came up many times. This sequence joins TRBV6-5 and TRBJ2-1; D is ambiguous. CDR1 and CDR2 from the germline V gene are MNHEY and SVGAGI. The V and J ends lost 3 bases and 7 bases respectively, with 7 bases between them. The CDR3 sequence is 12 residues long. The CDR3 here is CASSYLGNEQFF. The CDR3, as DNA: TGTGCCAGCAGTTATTTGGGAAATGAGCAGTTCTTC.

This clonotype came up many times. CDR3 in amino acids: CSASSGGYAGELFF. The CDR3 DNA sequence: TGCAGTGCTAGTTCCGGGGGGTACGCCGGGGAGCTGTTTTTT. The chain links TRBV20-1 to TRBJ2-2; 7 nucleotides agree with TRBD2. The junction had 7 bases not matched to a gene; V was cut back by 3 bases and J by 6 bases. CDR3 length: 14 amino acids. Per the germline V gene, CDR1 is DFQATT and CDR2 is SNEGSKA (reference sequence).

This clonotype was seen many times. This sequence joins TRBV6-5 and TRBJ1-1; D call uncertain. The V and J ends lost 6 bases and 0 bases respectively, with 8 bases between them. The CDR3 loop spans 13 amino acids. Germline V gene sequence: CDR1 MNHEY, CDR2 SVGAGI. The CDR3 DNA reads as TGTGCCAGCAGCTCAGGAATGAACACTGAAGCTTTCTTT. It translates to CASSSGMNTEAFF.

This clonotype was detected ten times or more. V and J are TRBV7-3 and TRBJ2-2, with TRBD2 as a possible D gene (6 bases). The CDR3 totals 15 residues. The V gene's germline CDR1 is SGHTA and CDR2 FQGTGA. V shed 1 base and J shed 5 bases, with 11 bases lying between them. The chain's CDR3 is CASSLNGRRTGELFF. The CDR3 bases are TGTGCCAGCAGCTTAAATGGGAGGAGGACCGGGGAGCTGTTTTTT.

This clonotype occurred many times. This chain connects TRBV5-1 to TRBJ2-3, with D tentatively TRBD1 or TRBD2 (5 bases each). V was shortened by 0 bases and J by 11 bases, with 10 bases between the two germline ends. Germline CDR1 is SGHRS and CDR2 is YFSETQ. The CDR3 runs 12 residues. DNA of the CDR3: TGCGCCAGCAGCTTGGCGGGACGGGTGCAGTATTTT. It yields the protein CASSLAGRVQYF.

This clonotype was seen ten or more times. The CDR3: CSARDPGGAYEQYF. CDR3 coding DNA: TGCAGTGCTAGAGATCCAGGGGGGGCCTACGAGCAGTACTTC. This chain joins TRBV20-1 and TRBJ2-7; D may correspond to TRBD1 or TRBD2 (7 bases each). The CDR3 spans 14 residues. V dropped 0 bases and J dropped 2 bases, with 11 bases sitting between them. The germline V gene encodes CDR1 DFQATT and CDR2 SNEGSKA (reference sequence).

This clonotype was seen repeatedly, ten times or more. The rearrangement joins TRBV4-2 to TRBJ2-1; a weak D match, TRBD2 (6 bases). Germline CDR1 is LGHNA and CDR2 is YNFKEQ. CDR3 size: 16 residues. Trimming shortened V by 2 bases and J by 4 bases, and 15 bases separated the two germline ends. This CDR3 is CASSQRRGRNYNEQFF. In DNA form, the CDR3 reads TGTGCCAGCAGCCAAAGGCGGGGCCGTAATTACAATGAGCAGTTCTTC.

This clonotype was counted at least ten times. CDR3 amino acids: CASSQATTGELFF. The CDR3 DNA follows: TGTGCCAGCAGCCAAGCCACCACCGGGGAGCTGTTTTTT. The gene calls are TRBV4-2 and TRBJ2-2; D remains ambiguous. There are 13 residues in the CDR3. V gave up 1 base and J gave up 4 bases, with 4 bases separating them. The germline CDR1 and CDR2 sequences are LGHNA and YNFKEQ.

This clonotype was seen ten or more times. The chain is built from TRBV12-3 or TRBV12-4 and TRBJ2-7; 9 bases align to TRBD1. The V segment lost 6 bases and the J segment 3 bases; nucleotides outside the gene matches: 9. There are 15 residues in the CDR3. The CDR3 bases are TGTGCCAGCAGGAAGGGGACAGGGAGAGGCTACGAGCAGTACTTC. Residues: CASRKGTGRGYEQYF.

This clonotype came up a few times. This rearrangement joins TRBV6-1 to TRBJ1-2; D gene ambiguous. Germline values: CDR1 MNHNS, CDR2 SASEGT. The V end was cut by 0 bases, the J end by 4 bases, with 9 bases between. The CDR3 runs 14 residues. CDR3 in DNA: TGTGCCAGCAGTGAAGCCCTCCAGGCCTATGGCTACACCTTC. Its translation is CASSEALQAYGYTF.

This clonotype was seen repeatedly, ten times or more. The rearrangement links TRBV28 to TRBJ2-3, with 7 bases fitting TRBD2. Germline V gene sequence: CDR1 MDHEN, CDR2 SYDVKM. The CDR3 spans 16 residues. V lost 8 bases to trimming and J lost 0 bases; unmatched junction nucleotides: 11. The CDR3 DNA follows: TGTGCCAGCCCCCCCCCGGGCGGGGGTAGCACAGATACGCAGTATTTT. Translation: CASPPPGGGSTDTQYF. Full variable domain (rest looked up from reference TRBV28 and TRBJ2-3): DVKVTQSSRYLVKRTGEKVFLECVQDMDHENMFWYRQDPGLGLRLIYFSYDVKMKEKGDIPEGYSVSREKKERFSLILESASTNQTSMYLCASPPPGGGSTDTQYFGPGTRLTVL.

This clonotype came up many times. The CDR3 loop reads CASSGGWNYEQYF. CDR3 nucleotides: TGCGCCAGCAGCGGGGGGTGGAATTACGAGCAGTACTTC. The genes are TRBV5-1 and TRBJ2-7, with TRBD2 as a possible D gene (6 bases). CDR1 and CDR2 from the germline V gene are SGHRS and YFSETQ. The CDR3 loop spans 13 amino acids. V was shortened by 4 bases and J by 4 bases, with 12 bases between the two germline ends. The full variable domain, rest sourced from reference TRBV5-1 and TRBJ2-7, is KAGVTQTPRYLIKTRGQQVTLSCSPISGHRSVSWYQQTPGQGLQFLFEYFSETQRNKGNFPGRFSGRQFSNSRSEMNVSTLELGDSALYLCASSGGWNYEQYFGPGTRLTVT.

Turning to this clonotype: A much larger clone lies a single base off, so this may be a read error. This sequence joins TRBV27 and TRBJ2-4; no reliable D call. The CDR3 has 14 residues. V lost 3 bases to trimming and J lost 8 bases, with 14 bases between them. Germline CDR1 reads MNHEY; CDR2 reads SMNVEV (reference sequence). DNA of the CDR3: TGTGCCAGCAGTTTTGTACAGTCCTTTGACATTCAGTACTTC. Protein sequence: CASSFVQSFDIQYF.

This clonotype was seen a few times. The chain uses TRBV5-1 and TRBJ1-1; 8 nucleotides line up with TRBD1. Germline V gives CDR1 SGHRS, CDR2 YFSETQ. After removal of 3 bases from V and 1 base from J, the junction contained 11 bases not matched to a gene. CDR3 size: 17 residues. The CDR3 reads CASSYGQGLVRNTEAFF. DNA of the CDR3: TGCGCCAGCAGCTACGGACAGGGACTCGTTCGGAACACTGAAGCTTTCTTT. Full variable domain (outside the CDR3, taken from reference TRBV5-1 and TRBJ1-1): KAGVTQTPRYLIKTRGQQVTLSCSPISGHRSVSWYQQTPGQGLQFLFEYFSETQRNKGNFPGRFSGRQFSNSRSEMNVSTLELGDSALYLCASSYGQGLVRNTEAFFGQGTRLTVV.

In its sample, this clonotype was seen many times. The rearrangement joins TRBV5-1 to TRBJ2-7, with D hard to call. V shed 0 bases and J shed 4 bases, with 14 bases lying between them. The CDR3 runs to 15 residues. Germline CDR1 SGHRS, CDR2 YFSETQ. The DNA of the CDR3 is TGCGCCAGCAGCTTGGAGATGGTGTCGAGGTACGAGCAGTACGTC. This gives the protein CASSLEMVSRYEQYV.

This clonotype was counted many times. This chain connects TRBV4-3 to TRBJ1-1, with 7 bases fitting TRBD1. The germline V gene has CDR1 LGHNA and CDR2 YSLEER. V lost 7 bases to trimming and J lost 1 base; unmatched junction nucleotides: 9. The CDR3 has 15 residues. CDR3 amino acids: CASTGAGTANTEAFF. The CDR3 DNA sequence: TGCGCCAGCACCGGAGCCGGGACAGCGAACACTGAAGCTTTCTTT.

This clonotype was observed a handful of times. The rearrangement joins TRBV29-1 to TRBJ1-5, with TRBD1 matching over 8 bases. Germline V gives CDR1 SQVTM, CDR2 ANQGSEA. This CDR3 spans 15 amino acids. J lost 6 bases, V lost 5 bases, and 12 bases had no gene match. CDR3 DNA sequence: TGCAGCGTTATTGTGGGCCAGGGGGCAGCTCAGCCCCAGCATTTT. This translates into CSVIVGQGAAQPQHF.

This chain links TRBV6-2 or TRBV6-3 with TRBJ2-4, with D possibly TRBD2 on 5 matching bases. The length of the CDR3 is 13 residues. The V end lost 5 bases, the J end lost 0 bases, and 5 bases lay between the germline ends. Looked up from germline, CDR1 is MNHEY and CDR2 is SVGEGT. The CDR3 loop reads CASSREAKNIQYF. The CDR3 DNA reads as TGTGCCAGCAGTCGGGAAGCCAAAAACATTCAGTACTTC.

This clonotype was observed many times. The V and J genes are TRBV5-1 and TRBJ2-6, with no clear D. The germline V gene has CDR1 SGHRS and CDR2 YFSETQ. Deletions cut 5 bases from V and 3 bases from J, with 9 bases between. This CDR3 has 14 amino acids. DNA for the CDR3: TGCGCCAGCAGTATCTCTAGTGGGGCCAACGTCCTGACTTTC. It translates to CASSISSGANVLTF.

This clonotype has at least ten counts. This sequence joins TRBV20-1 and TRBJ2-5; TRBD2 agrees at 9 bases. The V gene end was trimmed by 6 bases and the J gene end by 3 bases; junction bases not matched to a gene: 14. Germline V gene lookup returns CDR1 DFQATT and CDR2 SNEGSKA (reference sequence). The CDR3 consists of 16 residues. DNA for the CDR3: TGCAGTGCCGCCGACTTACCCAGCGGGGGGAAAGAGACCCAGTACTTC. Translating gives CSAADLPSGGKETQYF.

This clonotype was seen many times. The junction differs from germline at one of its ends, possibly a read error. The gene calls are TRBV12-3 or TRBV12-4 and TRBJ2-2; a weak D match, TRBD2 (6 bases). The CDR3 is 15 amino acids. CDR3 amino acids: CASRLDRRGTGELFF. The DNA of the CDR3 is TGTGCCAGCAGATTAGATCGGAGGGGCACCGGGGAGCTGTTTTTT.

This clonotype occurred a few times. V and J are TRBV5-5 and TRBJ2-7, with 8 nucleotides matching TRBD1. CDR3 length: 14 amino acids. The ends lost 4 bases at V and 4 bases at J; junction bases unmatched: 7. Germline values: CDR1 SGHKS, CDR2 YYEKEE (reference sequence). CDR3 protein: CASSVWTGSYEQYF. CDR3 bases: TGTGCCAGCAGCGTATGGACAGGGTCTTACGAGCAGTACTTC.

To note about this clonotype: A read error may be the cause here, since a much bigger clone is one base away. The rearrangement joins TRBV11-2 to TRBJ2-1; no reliable D call. The CDR3 runs to 17 residues. V lost 6 bases and J lost 2, with 20 bases in between. CDR1 is SGHAT, CDR2 FQNNGV, per germline. The CDR3 is CASRHPFRANAYNEQFF. Written as DNA, the CDR3 is TGTGCCAGCAGACACCCCTTTAGGGCGAATGCCTACAATGAGCAGTTCTTC.

This clonotype came up a few times. V is TRBV30 and J is TRBJ2-1, with 10 nucleotides matching TRBD2. CDR1 GTSNPN and CDR2 SVGIG come from the germline V gene (reference sequence). V dropped 6 bases and J dropped 5; count of bases not matched to a gene: 4. The CDR3 consists of 13 residues. The CDR3 coding sequence is TGTGCCTGCCAGCGGGGGGGGGACAATGAGCAGTTCTTC. This codes for CACQRGGDNEQFF.

V usage is TRBV7-2 and J usage is TRBJ1-5, with D perhaps TRBD1 (5 bases). Looked up from germline, CDR1 is SGHTA and CDR2 is FQGNSA. V was shortened by 5 bases and J by 4 bases, with 15 bases between the two germline ends. The CDR3 runs to 15 residues. The CDR3 reads CASSRGPGENQPQHF. The DNA for the CDR3 is TGTGCCAGCAGCCGCGGACCGGGGGAAAATCAGCCCCAGCATTTT.

This clonotype was recorded many times. The chain recombines TRBV6-5 with TRBJ2-4; 10 nucleotides agree with TRBD2. This CDR3 is 17 amino acids long. Germline CDR1 and CDR2: MNHEY and SVGAGI. V lost 6 bases and J lost 6; bases outside the gene matches: 14. This CDR3 is CASSSTGSGGRRNIQYF. The CDR3 DNA sequence: TGTGCCAGCAGCTCAACGGGTAGCGGGGGGAGGAGAAACATTCAGTACTTC.

This clonotype was observed many times. The chain recombines TRBV14 with TRBJ2-7; D is undetermined. V lost 3 bases to trimming and J lost 7 bases, with 4 bases between them. The CDR3 is 10 residues long. From germline, CDR1 is SGHDN and CDR2 FVKESK. CDR3: CASSQGEQYF. The CDR3 DNA is TGTGCCAGCAGCCAGGGGGAGCAGTACTTC. Full variable domain (missing parts from reference TRBV14 and TRBJ2-7): EAGVTQFPSHSVIEKGQTVTLRCDPISGHDNLYWYRRVMGKEIKFLLHFVKESKQDESGMPNNRFLAERTGGTYSTLKVQPAELEDSGVYFCASSQGEQYFGPGTRLTVT.